These 3 T cell receptor beta chains were sequenced from one sample in a study of blood T cell repertoires in COVID-19. Here immunoSEQ multiplex PCR was the method, and the copy in TCRdb shows in-frame clones only, minus some. The sample holds about 140,000 clones, around 90% seen once. The specimen was peripheral blood. All receptors come from a woman aged 45-59 years with acute or convalescent COVID-19.

The V gene is TRBV5-1, the J gene TRBJ1-2, with D tentatively TRBD1 (5 bases). Germline CDR1 SGHRS, CDR2 YFSETQ. The ends were cut back, 0 bases at V and 8 bases at J, with 17 bases in the middle. CDR3 length: 15 residues. The CDR3 protein is CASSLGQPGQGGYTF. The CDR3 DNA is TGCGCCAGCAGCTTGGGGCAGCCAGGGCAGGGAGGCTACACCTTC.

The V and J genes are TRBV18 and TRBJ2-7; D is possibly TRBD2 (6 bases). Trimming took 3 bases from V and 2 from J, leaving 14 bases between them. Looked up from germline, CDR1 is KGHSH and CDR2 is LQKENI. CDR3 length: 15 residues. The CDR3 DNA reads as TGTGCCAGCTCACCCCCGAGCGGGTCCCCCTACGAGCAGTACTTC. As protein: CASSPPSGSPYEQYF. Filled out from reference TRBV18 and TRBJ2-7, the complete variable domain reads NAGVMQNPRHLVRRRGQEARLRCSPMKGHSHVYWYRQLPEEGLKFMVYLQKENIIDESGMPKERFSAEFPKEGPSILRIQQVVRGDSAAYFCASSPPSGSPYEQYFGPGTRLTVT.

The rearrangement links TRBV3-1 (or the pseudogene TRBV3-2) to TRBJ1-4; the match to TRBD1 covers 9 bases. Germline lookup yields CDR1 LGHDT and CDR2 YNNKEL (reference sequence). The CDR3 sequence is 15 residues long. The J segment lost 3 bases and the V segment lost 3 bases, leaving 2 bases of the junction unmatched. The CDR3, as DNA: TGTGCCAGCAGCCAGAGGACAGGGGCTAATGAAAAACTGTTTTTT. It is translated as CASSQRTGANEKLFF.